This record covers a single T cell receptor (beta chain). Assay used: immunoSEQ multiplex PCR; TCRdb lists only in-frame clones, some missing. The top ten clones hold 8.6% of a sample with tens of thousands of clones, around 92% of them seen once. This sample is drawn from a study of blood T cell repertoires in COVID-19. The sample was peripheral blood. The sequence was collected from a human donor in a cohort sampled during active COVID-19.

This CDR3 is CASSPWPSGRETQYF. Written as DNA, the CDR3 is TGTGCCAGCTCACCATGGCCTAGCGGGAGGGAGACCCAGTACTTC. The V and J genes are TRBV18 and TRBJ2-5; the match to TRBD2 covers 11 bases. The trim removed 2 bases at V and 5 bases at J, leaving 4 bases unmatched. The CDR3 covers 15 residues. Per germline, CDR1 KGHSH and CDR2 LQKENI. Looking up the rest from reference TRBV18 and TRBJ2-5 gives the full variable domain: NAGVMQNPRHLVRRRGQEARLRCSPMKGHSHVYWYRQLPEEGLKFMVYLQKENIIDESGMPKERFSAEFPKEGPSILRIQQVVRGDSAAYFCASSPWPSGRETQYFGPGTRLLVL.